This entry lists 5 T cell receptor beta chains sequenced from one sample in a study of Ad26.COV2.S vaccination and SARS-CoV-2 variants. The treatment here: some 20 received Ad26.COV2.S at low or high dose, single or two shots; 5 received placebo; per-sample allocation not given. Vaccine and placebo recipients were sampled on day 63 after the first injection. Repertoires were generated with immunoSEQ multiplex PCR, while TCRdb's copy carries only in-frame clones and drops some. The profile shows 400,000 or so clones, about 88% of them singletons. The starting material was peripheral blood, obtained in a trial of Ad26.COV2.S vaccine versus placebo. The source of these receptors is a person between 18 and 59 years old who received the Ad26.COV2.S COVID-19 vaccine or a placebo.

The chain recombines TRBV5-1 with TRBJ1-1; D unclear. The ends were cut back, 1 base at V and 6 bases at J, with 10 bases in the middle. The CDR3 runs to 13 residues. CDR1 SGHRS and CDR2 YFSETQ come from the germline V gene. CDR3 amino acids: CASSLSSGAEAFF. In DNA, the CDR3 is TGCGCCAGCAGCTTGTCTTCCGGGGCTGAAGCTTTCTTT.

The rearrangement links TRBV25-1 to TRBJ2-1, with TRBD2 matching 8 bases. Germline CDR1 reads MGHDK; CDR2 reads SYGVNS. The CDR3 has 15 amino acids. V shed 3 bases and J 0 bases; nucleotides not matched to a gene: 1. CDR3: CASSDAGGSYNEQFF. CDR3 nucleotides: TGTGCCAGCAGTGACGCGGGGGGCTCCTACAATGAGCAGTTCTTC.

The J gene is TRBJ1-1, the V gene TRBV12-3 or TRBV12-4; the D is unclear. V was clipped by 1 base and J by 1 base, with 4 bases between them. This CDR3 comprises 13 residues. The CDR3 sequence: CASSLGRNTEAFF. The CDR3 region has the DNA TGTGCCAGCAGTTTAGGGAGGAACACTGAAGCTTTCTTT.

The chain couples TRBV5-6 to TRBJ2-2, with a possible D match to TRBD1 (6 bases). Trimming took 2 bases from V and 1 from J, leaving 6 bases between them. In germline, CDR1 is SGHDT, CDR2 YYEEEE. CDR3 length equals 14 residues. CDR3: CASSLQGNTGELFF. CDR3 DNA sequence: TGTGCCAGCAGCTTACAGGGGAACACCGGGGAGCTGTTTTTT.

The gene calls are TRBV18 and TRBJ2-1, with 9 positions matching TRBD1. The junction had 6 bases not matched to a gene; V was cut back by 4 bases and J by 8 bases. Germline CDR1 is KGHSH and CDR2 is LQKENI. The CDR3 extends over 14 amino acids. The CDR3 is CASSRKQGADEQFF. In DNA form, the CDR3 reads TGTGCCAGCTCACGAAAACAGGGGGCGGATGAGCAGTTCTTC.